This TCR beta chain is from a study of blood T cell repertoires in COVID-19. Germline lookup yields CDR1 LGHNA and CDR2 YSLEER. With 0 bases removed from V and 3 bases from J, the gap between germline ends came to 11 bases. CDR3 size: 15 residues. Individuals drawn from around 25 US areas were roughly 18 to 100 years old. As originally analysed: How many nucleated cells were present was estimated from reference gene primer amplification. Generated by immunoSEQ multiplex PCR, the TCRdb table keeps only in-frame clones and is missing some. V and J calls and clone size are given by that table; D and trimming were obtained from the DNA. The data show about 270,000 clones, with 88% seen just once and about 3% held by the top ten.

The V gene is TRBV4-3, the J gene TRBJ1-1; unclear D gene. The TCR originated in a woman aged 45-59 years who had recovered from COVID-19. Material for sequencing was PBMCs or T cells enriched from blood (not recorded which). CDR3 DNA: TGCGCCAGCAGCCAAGATCAGGTTTCAGACACTGAAGCTTTCTTT. This codes for CASSQDQVSDTEAFF.